This passage covers 28 T cell receptor beta chains from one sample sequenced in a study of control samples from healthy donors and cancer patients. Measured with immunoSEQ multiplex PCR; TCRdb has only the in-frame clones, and not every one. Of about 180,000 clones in the sample, roughly nine tenths were seen once. Sequenced material: blood. These receptors were obtained from a man aged 30 to 45 in good health.

The chain joins TRBV5-1 to TRBJ1-2, with D possibly TRBD1 on 6 matching bases. This CDR3 is built from 15 residues. Germline V gene data show CDR1 as SGHRS and CDR2 as YFSETQ. V was cut by 6 bases and J by 0 bases, with 15 bases left in between. The CDR3 sequence is CASKYDRTTNYGYTF. For the CDR3, the DNA is TGCGCCAGCAAGTATGACAGGACAACTAACTATGGCTACACCTTC.

The V gene is TRBV2, the J gene TRBJ1-1; no clear D. Germline lookup yields CDR1 SNHLY and CDR2 FYNNEI. Trimming took 7 bases from V and 1 from J, leaving 10 bases between them. The CDR3 is made up of 13 amino acids. The CDR3: CASKGERNTEAFF. Here the CDR3 DNA reads TGTGCCAGCAAGGGAGAGAGGAACACTGAAGCTTTCTTT.

V usage is TRBV7-9 and J usage is TRBJ2-3, with 9 bases lining up with TRBD1. After removal of 5 bases from V and 1 base from J, the junction contained 10 bases not matched to a gene. CDR3 length: 17 amino acids. The V gene's germline CDR1 is SEHNR and CDR2 FQNEAQ (reference sequence). The DNA for the CDR3 is TGTGCCAGCAGCCTCGGACAGGGGATTATCGGCACAGATACGCAGTATTTT. As protein: CASSLGQGIIGTDTQYF.

V is TRBV4-3 and J is TRBJ2-7, with D possibly matching TRBD2 (6 bases). Germline values: CDR1 LGHNA, CDR2 YSLEER. Trimming stripped 3 bases from V and 2 bases from J, with 14 bases between. This CDR3 contains 15 residues. The CDR3 protein is CASSQTSGGAYEQYF. The DNA for the CDR3 is TGCGCCAGCAGCCAGACGAGTGGAGGGGCCTACGAGCAGTACTTC.

The chain has TRBV4-3 and TRBJ1-6; D remains unclear. Germline V gene sequence: CDR1 LGHNA, CDR2 YSLEER. V was clipped by 0 bases and J by 11 bases, with 17 bases between them. The CDR3 length is 16 residues. The CDR3 DNA is TGCGCCAGCAGCCAAGATGTCGGGGTGGAAGGGACACCCCTCCACTTT. This gives the protein CASSQDVGVEGTPLHF.

This chain links TRBV2 with TRBJ2-5; D gene ambiguous. The V gene's germline CDR1 is SNHLY and CDR2 FYNNEI. The CDR3 totals 14 residues. The V and J ends lost 3 bases and 4 bases respectively, with 12 bases between them. The CDR3, as DNA: TGTGCCAGCAGTGAGACAACGTATCCAGAGACCCAGTACTTC. Residues: CASSETTYPETQYF.

The rearrangement joins TRBV28 to TRBJ1-5, with a weak D call TRBD1 (5 bases). Germline CDR1 reads MDHEN; CDR2 reads SYDVKM. The germline V and J ends were trimmed by 5 bases and 7 bases, with 18 bases remaining between them. The CDR3 totals 15 residues. DNA of the CDR3: TGTGCCAGCAGTCTACGAGGGGCGGGTGGCCAGCCCCAGCATTTT. This gives the protein CASSLRGAGGQPQHF.

This clone showed up just a few times. This same CDR3 is encoded by further DNA sequences in the sample. This chain links TRBV2 with TRBJ1-1; D gene unclear. The germline V gene encodes CDR1 SNHLY and CDR2 FYNNEI. The CDR3 runs to 12 residues. With 7 bases removed from V and 1 base from J, the gap between germline ends came to 7 bases. The CDR3 sequence: CASTRENTEAFF. The CDR3 bases are TGTGCCAGCACAAGAGAGAACACTGAAGCTTTCTTT.

The genes are TRBV30 and TRBJ2-7; 8 bases fit TRBD1. V lost 2 bases to trimming and J lost 4 bases; unmatched junction nucleotides: 7. Per the germline V gene, CDR1 is GTSNPN and CDR2 is SVGIG (reference sequence). The CDR3 covers 14 residues. The CDR3 region is CAWSRTGTGYEQYF. CDR3 bases: TGTGCCTGGAGTAGAACCGGGACAGGATACGAGCAGTACTTC.

This chain connects TRBV19 to TRBJ1-5, with TRBD1 matching over 9 bases. The CDR3 extends over 15 amino acids. Per the germline V gene, CDR1 is LNHDA and CDR2 is SQIVND (reference sequence). Unmatched junction bases numbered 8, after V lost 4 bases and J lost 7 bases. The CDR3 reads CASSKATGGEQPQHF. The CDR3 bases are TGTGCCAGTAGTAAGGCGACAGGGGGTGAGCAGCCCCAGCATTTT.

The V and J genes are TRBV7-2 and TRBJ1-2; D uncertain. CDR1 and CDR2 from the germline V gene are SGHTA and FQGNSA. The CDR3 totals 14 residues. The ends were cut back, 2 bases at V and 2 bases at J, with 9 bases in the middle. The CDR3 DNA follows: TGTGCCAGCAGCTTATACGCAGGAAACTATGGCTACACCTTC. This encodes CASSLYAGNYGYTF.

The chain employs TRBV4-2 and TRBJ2-2, with D hard to call. The V end lost 0 bases, the J end lost 5 bases, and 7 bases lay between the germline ends. Germline CDR1 and CDR2: LGHNA and YNFKEQ. CDR3 length: 14 residues. CDR3 residues: CASSQEGATGELFF. CDR3 DNA: TGTGCCAGCAGCCAAGAAGGAGCAACCGGGGAGCTGTTTTTT.

The chain combines TRBV5-4 with TRBJ2-1, with TRBD2 matching over 8 bases. V trimming: 4 bases; J trimming: 6 bases; junction bases outside the gene matches: 9. The CDR3 is 15 amino acids. CDR1 and CDR2 from the germline V gene are SGHNT and YYREEE (reference sequence). The chain's CDR3 is CASSQSGSSGNEQFF. CDR3 DNA sequence: TGTGCCAGCAGCCAGAGCGGGAGTTCGGGCAATGAGCAGTTCTTC.

The chain recombines TRBV5-1 with TRBJ1-5; the match to TRBD1 covers 11 bases. The CDR3 sequence is 17 residues long. Germline V lookup: CDR1 SGHRS, CDR2 YFSETQ. With V trimmed by 0 bases and J by 4 bases, 6 bases remained unmatched. The chain's CDR3 is CASSLAPGQGDNQPQHF. The CDR3 DNA follows: TGCGCCAGCAGCTTGGCCCCGGGACAGGGGGATAATCAGCCCCAGCATTTT.

The rearrangement links TRBV10-3 to TRBJ2-2; possible D gene TRBD2, 7 bases. The V gene's germline CDR1 is ENHRY and CDR2 SYGVKD. The V gene lost 4 bases and the J gene lost 0 bases, with 12 bases spanning the gap. The CDR3 is 16 amino acids. CDR3 in DNA: TGTGCCATCAGTGGGGGGGGACAAACGAACACCGGGGAGCTGTTTTTT. Translated: CAISGGGQTNTGELFF.

The chain is built from TRBV12-2 and TRBJ2-7; TRBD2 is taken as the D call from the table, unchecked against the DNA. TRBV12-2 is noted as a pseudogene. The CDR3 length is 13 residues. The DNA for the CDR3 is TGTGCAAGTCGCCAGGCGGGCTCCTACGAGCAGTACTTC. The encoded protein is CASRQAGSYEQYF.

CDR3 in DNA: TGTGCCAGCAGCTTTCCTTCTAGCGGGAGTAGCACAGATACGCAGTATTTT. Encoded protein: CASSFPSSGSSTDTQYF. The chain couples TRBV7-3 to TRBJ2-3, with 10 bases fitting TRBD2. The CDR3 spans 17 residues. Germline assignment: CDR1 SGHTA and CDR2 FQGTGA. The J segment lost 0 bases and the V segment lost 3 bases, leaving 6 bases of the junction unmatched.

The chain joins TRBV30 to TRBJ1-4; no clear D. The CDR3 length is 11 residues. Germline loops: CDR1 GTSNPN, CDR2 SVGIG (reference sequence). Trimming stripped 6 bases from V and 3 bases from J, with 5 bases between. The CDR3 nucleotides read TGTGCCTGCGACGCTAATGAAAAACTGTTTTTT. It codes for CACDANEKLFF.

The count of this clone is one. The chain employs TRBV10-3 and TRBJ1-2; D remains ambiguous. CDR3 length: 15 residues. CDR1 and CDR2 (germline): ENHRY, SYGVKD. The V end lost 3 bases, the J end lost 3 bases, and 14 bases lay between the germline ends. CDR3 coding DNA: TGTGCCATCAGTGAAGGCCCAGGCCCTTACTATGGCTACACCTTC. This gives the protein CAISEGPGPYYGYTF.

The rearrangement uses TRBV6-6 and TRBJ1-6, with D tentatively TRBD1 (6 bases). CDR3 size: 14 residues. The V gene lost 4 bases and the J gene lost 8 bases, with 12 bases spanning the gap. Germline loops: CDR1 MNHNY, CDR2 SVGAGI (reference sequence). This CDR3 reads CASSLSGDDSPLHF. The CDR3 DNA is TGTGCCAGCAGTTTGTCAGGGGATGATTCACCCCTCCACTTT.

This sequence joins TRBV27 and TRBJ1-2, with D perhaps TRBD1 (5 bases). The CDR3 totals 15 residues. V was pared by 0 bases and J by 8 bases, with 16 bases between. Germline V gene sequence: CDR1 MNHEY, CDR2 SMNVEV (reference sequence). The CDR3 region has the DNA TGTGCCAGCAGTTTATCCCCCCAGGGATCGGGCGGCTACACCTTC. Translated: CASSLSPQGSGGYTF.

The chain is built from TRBV5-4 and TRBJ2-2; D ambiguous. Trimming left V 4 bases short and J 4 bases short, with 20 bases between. Looked up from germline, CDR1 is SGHNT and CDR2 is YYREEE (reference sequence). The CDR3 has 17 residues. The CDR3 sequence: CASSQTLRAPGTGELFF. The CDR3 DNA is TGTGCCAGCAGCCAAACCCTAAGGGCCCCTGGCACCGGGGAGCTGTTTTTT.

This chain joins TRBV11-2 and TRBJ2-1; the D is unclear. Germline loops: CDR1 SGHAT, CDR2 FQNNGV. Trimming removed 1 base from V and 6 bases from J, with 4 bases in between. The CDR3 extends over 12 amino acids. The CDR3, as DNA: TGTGCCAGCAGCTTAGGACCCAATGAGCAGTTCTTC. It translates to CASSLGPNEQFF. Supplemented by reference TRBV11-2 and TRBJ2-1, the full variable domain reads EAGVAQSPRYKIIEKRQSVAFWCNPISGHATLYWYQQILGQGPKLLIQFQNNGVVDDSQLPKDRFSAERLKGVDSTLKIQPAKLEDSAVYLCASSLGPNEQFFGPGTRLTVL.

This chain connects TRBV19 to TRBJ1-4; tentative D call: TRBD1 (5 bases). The CDR3 runs to 13 residues. Trimming pared 5 bases from V and 8 bases from J, leaving 12 bases between. Germline loops: CDR1 LNHDA, CDR2 SQIVND (reference sequence). The CDR3 protein is CASSFQGIEKLFF. In nucleotides, the CDR3 is TGTGCCAGTAGTTTCCAGGGTATCGAAAAACTGTTTTTT.

The chain is built from TRBV27 and TRBJ2-1; 9 positions match TRBD1. The ends lost 6 bases at V and 0 bases at J; junction bases unmatched: 24. In germline, CDR1 is MNHEY, CDR2 SMNVEV (reference sequence). This CDR3 region has 22 residues. CDR3 DNA: TGTGCCAGCAGGAGGACAGGGGAGGACGGGAGCTCCACTTTCTTCTCCTACAATGAGCAGTTCTTC. It codes for CASRRTGEDGSSTFFSYNEQFF.

The rearrangement links TRBV4-1 to TRBJ2-1, with 10 bases aligning to TRBD2. There are 15 residues in the CDR3. Trimming at V came to 4 bases and at J to 7 bases, leaving 7 bases not matched to a gene. The germline gives CDR1 MGHRA, CDR2 YSYEKL. In nucleotides, the CDR3 is TGCGCCAGCAGCCTAAGCGGGGGGGCATTTAATGAGCAGTTCTTC. Protein product: CASSLSGGAFNEQFF.

To note about this clone: Other DNA sequences within the sample encode an identical CDR3. The chain is built from TRBV3-1 (or the pseudogene TRBV3-2) and TRBJ2-5, with 10 bases matching TRBD2. The CDR3 consists of 16 residues. The V gene's germline CDR1 is LGHDT and CDR2 YNNKEL (reference sequence). The V segment lost 2 bases and the J segment 5 bases; nucleotides outside the gene matches: 8. Here the CDR3 reads CASSQSGQRGGETQYF. The CDR3, as DNA: TGTGCCAGCAGCCAAAGCGGGCAGCGGGGGGGGGAGACCCAGTACTTC.

This clone was seen only once. V and J are TRBV29-1 and TRBJ1-6, with D possibly matching TRBD1 (5 bases). The CDR3 runs to 13 residues. V dropped 7 bases and J dropped 9 bases, with 16 bases sitting between them. CDR1 is SQVTM, CDR2 ANQGSEA, per germline. Here the CDR3 DNA reads TGCAGCGCCTCGGACGGGGCCTTTTCACCCCTCCACTTT. Translation gives CSASDGAFSPLHF.